This T cell receptor beta chain was observed in a study of blood T cell repertoires in COVID-19. The wider study: PBMCs, B-cell-depleted T cells, or T cells provided the cDNA or gDNA that made up the material.

J lost 2 bases, V lost 4 bases, and 7 bases had no gene match. There are 15 residues in the CDR3. The germline V gene has CDR1 SGHRS and CDR2 YFSETQ. This clone has only one observation. Authors' methods: It was from reference gene primer amplification that nucleated cell counts were estimated. The protocol was immunoSEQ multiplex PCR, while the TCRdb copy is restricted to in-frame clones and leaves out a portion. V and J calls and clone size are copied from that table; D and trimming were computed from the DNA. The sample shows 130,000 or so clones, around 89% of them seen only once. The chain employs TRBV5-1 and TRBJ2-3; 7 nucleotides line up with TRBD1. Sequenced sample: peripheral blood. This clonotype originated in a human donor with COVID-19, enrolled during active disease. The donor label of this sample is uncertain. The CDR3 reads CASSPQQGITDTQYF. CDR3 DNA sequence: TGCGCCAGCAGCCCTCAACAGGGGATCACAGATACGCAGTATTTT.